These T cell receptor beta chains were read from a single sample in a study of OX40 agonist ivuxolimab in advanced cancers. Sequencing used immunoSEQ multiplex PCR; TCRdb keeps in-frame clones, though not all of them. This sample yields some 64,000 clones, of which 88% are seen a single time; roughly 0.66% belongs to the top ten. Specimen: CD4+ or CD8+ T cells sorted from blood, collected in a trial of the OX40 agonist ivuxolimab. The receptors were gathered from an adult with an advanced solid tumor such as melanoma, head and neck, liver or kidney cancer. Both conserved end residues are part of each CDR3.

TRBJ2-3	TRBV4-1	CASSLGPWGPNTDTQYF
TRBJ2-7	TRBV28	CASSPLGQGEYEQYF
TRBJ1-1	TRBV10-3	CAISEGTYNTEAFF
TRBJ1-5	TRBV6-1	CATYESQGLYQPQHF
TRBJ2-1	TRBV11-2	CASSRRGGAVDEQFF
TRBJ2-3	TRBV28	CAITTSARSADTQYF
TRBJ2-3	TRBV5-4	CASSPYGGRDTQYF
TRBJ1-2	TRBV30	CAWSLDSYGYTF
TRBJ1-2	TRBV14	CASQKDKGGLSYTF
TRBJ1-3	TRBV30	CAITASSGNTIYF
TRBJ2-1	TRBV5-6	CASSLAAIGEQFF
TRBJ1-5	TRBV28	CASSYPGQGNQPQHF
TRBJ2-1	TRBV6-5	CASSPATNEQFF
TRBJ1-2	TRBV6-5	CASSEAFEGGYTF
TRBJ1-5	TRBV18	CASSLGQPNQPQHF
TRBJ2-7	TRBV30	CAWRDGGEQYF
TRBJ2-1	TRBV19	CASSITSGITYNEQFF
TRBJ2-3	TRBV14	CASSRGLAETDTQYF
TRBJ2-7	TRBV6-1	CASSVSGRSHEQYF
TRBJ2-7	TRBV29-1	CSGGNLYEQYF
TRBJ1-3	TRBV6-1	CASSASSAGNTIYF
TRBJ2-3	TRBV12-5	CASGPGLASTDTQYF
TRBJ1-1	TRBV6-5	CASSYLPGVRNTEAFF
TRBJ2-3	TRBV10-3	CAITARSDTDTQYF
TRBJ1-1	TRBV28	CASRLGQGPMNTEAFF
TRBJ1-5	TRBV7-2	CASSLVGGTANQPQHF
TRBJ1-2	TRBV19	CASSIIRTGYGYTF
TRBJ2-3	TRBV5-4	CASSLALGSGRDTDTQYF
TRBJ1-6	TRBV28	CASSIGGAADSPLHF
TRBJ1-2	TRBV6-1	CASSERWGSYGYTF
TRBJ2-1	TRBV11-1	CASSLAATRDEQFF
TRBJ2-1	TRBV19	CASTPQGRNNEQFF
TRBJ2-1	TRBV5-8	CASSLFTKGNEQFF
TRBJ1-1	TRBV10-3	CAITRDSRFTEAFF
TRBJ2-7	TRBV5-6	CASSFGDSSYEQYF
TRBJ1-4	TRBV11-2	CASSLDSRGRNEKLFF
TRBJ2-7	TRBV30	CACGQTYEQYF
TRBJ2-1	TRBV18	CASSPIASGGASYHEQFF